This is a list of T cell receptor beta chains from one sample in a study of T-cell reconstitution after alpha-beta-depleted transplantation in children. TCRdb re-called the PCR reads through MiXCR, storing one row per CDR3 protein. Of some 450,000 distinct CDR3 sequences detected, over 40% appear once; the ten largest clones hold roughly 27%. Sequencing was performed on PBMCs, taken before TCRalphabeta/CD19-depleted stem cell transplant. The receptors derive from a girl aged 2-10 years with aplastic anemia, due to receive a stem cell transplant. The CDR3 runs from the conserved cysteine through the conserved F or W. A D gene is named only where the DNA matches it firmly. Only some rows state a clone size, as once, few, many or a class for expanded clones.

CDR3 length,D gene,J gene,clone size,V gene,CDR3 DNA,CDR3 protein
13,.,TRBJ1-2,many,TRBV12-3/TRBV12-4,TGTGCCAGCAGACTTTCGGCTGGCTATGGCTACACCTTC,CASRLSAGYGYTF
12,.,TRBJ2-1,.,TRBV4-1,TGCGCCAGCAGCCAGGTCAGAGGTGAGCAGTTCTTC,CASSQVRGEQFF
17,TRBD2,TRBJ2-1,.,TRBV9,TGTGCCAGCAGCCCTAATCCCCTAGCGGGGAACTACAATGAGCAGTTCTTC,CASSPNPLAGNYNEQFF
15,TRBD1,TRBJ1-5,few,TRBV10-2,TGCGCCAGCGTCCGAGGGACAGGGGGTGGGCAGCCCCAGCATTTT,CASVRGTGGGQPQHF
13,.,TRBJ2-7,few,TRBV27,TGTGCCAGCAGTTTCAGATTGACTAACGAGCAGTACTTC,CASSFRLTNEQYF
18,TRBD2,TRBJ2-7,few,TRBV12-3/TRBV12-4,TGTGCCAGCAGGGGCCTATGTGGTCTAGCGGGAGGAAGGGGCGAGCAGTACTTC,CASRGLCGLAGGRGEQYF
13,.,TRBJ1-1,many,TRBV20-1,TGCAGTGCTAGGACAGTGCGGAGCACTGAAGCTTTCTTT,CSARTVRSTEAFF
15,.,TRBJ1-1,.,TRBV9,TGTGCCAGCAGCTACCTCGGGGGGGCCCGAGGTGAAGCTTTCTTT,CASSYLGGARGEAFF
17,.,TRBJ2-1,few,TRBV4-3,TGCGCCAGCAGCCAAGATCCCCCCAGCGCGTCCTACAATGAGCAGTTCTTC,CASSQDPPSASYNEQFF
17,TRBD2,TRBJ2-3,.,TRBV7-4,TGTGCCAGCAGCCCCGGGGCGGGAGCCTATAGCACAGATACGCAGTATTTT,CASSPGAGAYSTDTQYF
15,TRBD1,TRBJ1-5,many,TRBV18,TGTGCCAGCTCACCAAGGGGACAGGGGTATCAGCCCCAGCATTTT,CASSPRGQGYQPQHF
16,.,TRBJ2-1,many,TRBV12-3/TRBV12-4,TGTGCCAGCAGTTTTTACAACCACCTTGCTTACAATGAGCAGTTCTTC,CASSFYNHLAYNEQFF
12,.,TRBJ2-5,.,TRBV29-1,TGCAGCGTATCTAGCGTGACGGAGACCCAGTACTTC,CSVSSVTETQYF
16,.,TRBJ2-5,.,TRBV7-2,TGTGCCAGCAGCTTACGGGGCCCAGGGTCTCAAGAGACCCAGTACTTC,CASSLRGPGSQETQYF
16,TRBD1,TRBJ2-1,.,TRBV6-5,TGTGCCAGCAATTCCGGGACAGGGACTTTGAGTGGTGAGCAGTTCTTC,CASNSGTGTLSGEQFF
15,TRBD2,TRBJ2-2,many,TRBV5-1,TGCGCCAGCAGCCCGGGACTAGCCGGGTCCGGGGAGCTGTTTTTT,CASSPGLAGSGELFF
15,TRBD1,TRBJ1-2,few,TRBV6-5,TGTGCCAGCAGTTACTCGACAGGGGGTCCCTATGGCTACACCTTC,CASSYSTGGPYGYTF
12,TRBD2,TRBJ2-2,.,TRBV28,TGTGCCAGCATCAAGCGGGACGGGGAGCTGTTTTTT,CASIKRDGELFF
16,.,TRBJ2-3,.,TRBV20-1,TGCAGTGCTATAGCGCCCGGGGCCCATTTCACAGATACGCAGTATTTT,CSAIAPGAHFTDTQYF
14,TRBD1,TRBJ1-1,many,TRBV7-9,TGTGCCAGCAGCTTGACAGGGACCCACACTGAAGCTTTCTTT,CASSLTGTHTEAFF
17,.,TRBJ2-1,.,TRBV4-1,TGCGCCAGCAGCCAAGATTGGGGTCTAGGAACCTACAATGAGCAGTTCTTC,CASSQDWGLGTYNEQFF
17,TRBD2,TRBJ2-1,few,TRBV9,TGTGCCAGCAGCGGGGGACTAGCGTCCCACGGACACAATGAGCAGTTCTTC,CASSGGLASHGHNEQFF
15,.,TRBJ2-7,.,TRBV9,TGTGCCAGCAGCCTTTCACCGGGACACAACTACGAGCAGTACTTC,CASSLSPGHNYEQYF
13,.,TRBJ2-1,.,TRBV6-1,TGTGCCAGCAGAATAAGGACTTCCCGAGTCCAGTTCTTC,CASRIRTSRVQFF
14,.,TRBJ2-7,few,TRBV9,TGTGCCAGCAGCCGTGGAGGGCTAGCGTACGAGCAGTACTTC,CASSRGGLAYEQYF
16,TRBD1,TRBJ2-5,.,TRBV20-1,TGCAGTGCTAGAGCGGGACAGGGGGTTGATCGGGAGACCCAGTACTTC,CSARAGQGVDRETQYF
12,.,TRBJ1-1,.,TRBV20-1,TGCAGTGCTAGTGCAGGGATCACTGAAGCTTTCTTT,CSASAGITEAFF
16,TRBD1,TRBJ2-3,.,TRBV20-1,TGCAGTGCTAAGTACGGGACAGGTGGTTGGACAGATACGCAGTATTTT,CSAKYGTGGWTDTQYF
11,.,TRBJ2-5,few,TRBV29-1,TGCAGCGCCAGATCCTCCTGGGGCCAGTACTTC,CSARSSWGQYF
13,TRBD1,TRBJ1-5,.,TRBV20-1,TGCAGTGCTAGAGAGGACAGGGGGCAGCACCAGCATTTT,CSAREDRGQHQHF
16,.,TRBJ2-1,.,TRBV18,TGTGCCAGCTCACCAGAGGCAGGGCCCCCGAACAATGAGCAGTTCTTC,CASSPEAGPPNNEQFF
17,.,TRBJ2-1,.,TRBV9,TGTGCCAGCAGCGACGCTCCCCGCGGCCCCCTACGGGATGAGCAGTTCTTC,CASSDAPRGPLRDEQFF
13,TRBD1,TRBJ1-5,.,TRBV6-1,TGTGCCAGCAGCCCCGACAGGGCCCAGCCCCAGCATTTT,CASSPDRAQPQHF
17,TRBD2,TRBJ2-3,.,TRBV6-5,TGTGCCAGCAGTTACTCGCCGGGAGCGGGGGGTTCAGATACGCAGTATTTT,CASSYSPGAGGSDTQYF
15,.,TRBJ1-3,many,TRBV4-1,TGCGCCAGCAGCCAAGGCTGGACAGACTCTAACACCATATATTTT,CASSQGWTDSNTIYF
13,.,TRBJ2-5,many,TRBV3-1,TGTGCCAGCAGCCAAGCAGGGACGGAGACCCAGTACTTC,CASSQAGTETQYF
14,.,TRBJ1-3,many,TRBV7-2,TGTGCCAGCAGCAGAGACAGGTCTGGAAACACCATATATTTT,CASSRDRSGNTIYF
13,TRBD1,TRBJ2-7,.,TRBV6-2/TRBV6-3,TGTGCCAGCTCAGGACAGGGGTTTCACGAGCAGTACTTC,CASSGQGFHEQYF
13,.,TRBJ2-7,.,TRBV20-1,TGCAGTGCAGGGGGGGACGGTGCCTACGAGCAGTACTTC,CSAGGDGAYEQYF
12,.,TRBJ2-7,.,TRBV5-6,TGTGCCAGCAGCTTCCTGGCCGACGAGCAGTACTTC,CASSFLADEQYF
12,.,TRBJ2-7,.,TRBV20-1,TGCAGTGCTAGGGAAGACGGCTACGAGCAGTCCTTC,CSAREDGYEQSF
17,.,TRBJ1-5,.,TRBV20-1,TGCTGTGCTAGAGATTGGAAGACAGACTATAGCAATCAGCCCCAGCATTTT,CCARDWKTDYSNQPQHF
15,.,TRBJ1-1,.,TRBV30,TGTGCCTGGAGGGGGTCCTCCTCGACCTCCTCGGGAGCTTTCTTT,CAWRGSSSTSSGAFF
14,.,TRBJ1-5,few,TRBV6-2/TRBV6-3,TGTGCCAGCAGCCTAGTAAGGTTCAATCAGCCCCAGCATTTT,CASSLVRFNQPQHF
14,TRBD1,TRBJ2-5,few,TRBV20-1,TGCAGTGCTGCACAGGGGGCGGACCAAGAGACCCAGTACTTC,CSAAQGADQETQYF
15,.,TRBJ2-3,many,TRBV5-1,TGCGCCAGCAGCTTGTATCAGGGGAGCACAGATACGCAGTATTTT,CASSLYQGSTDTQYF
12,.,TRBJ2-3,.,TRBV20-1,TGCAGTGCTAGACCTCGTACAGATACGCAGTATTTT,CSARPRTDTQYF
15,.,TRBJ1-6,many,TRBV2,TGTGCCAGCAACAGAGGACGGGGGAAGGATTCACCCCTCCACTTT,CASNRGRGKDSPLHF
14,.,TRBJ2-3,few,TRBV28,TGTGCCAGCACTCCCGCCTGGGTCACAGATACGCAGTATTTT,CASTPAWVTDTQYF
14,TRBD2,TRBJ2-1,.,TRBV29-1,TGCAGCGTCGCCCTAGCGGGAGGAGGCAATGAGCAGTTCTTC,CSVALAGGGNEQFF
14,.,TRBJ2-3,.,TRBV7-6,TGTGCCAGCAGCTTAGGCGACCCTACAGATACGCAGTATTTT,CASSLGDPTDTQYF
16,.,TRBJ2-1,.,TRBV7-2,TGTGCCAGCAGCTTAGCCCCTCACCCGAAAAACAATGAGCAGTTCTTC,CASSLAPHPKNNEQFF